Following are 19 T cell receptor beta chains from one sample sequenced in a study of cytomegalovirus exposure and HLA in healthy donors. Generated by immunoSEQ multiplex PCR, the TCRdb table keeps only in-frame clones and is missing some. The table lists roughly 67,000 clones, about 90% of them singletons. The sequenced sample consisted of PBMCs. The origin of the receptors is a man aged 18 to 30 in good health and CMV-seronegative.

This rearrangement joins TRBV28 to TRBJ2-5; D ambiguous. The CDR3 covers 14 residues. The V gene's germline CDR1 is MDHEN and CDR2 SYDVKM. Between the trimmed V and J ends, which lost 2 bases and 1 base, there was a span of 8 bases. The CDR3 loop reads CASSLGGIQETQYF. The CDR3 coding sequence is TGTGCCAGCAGTTTAGGCGGAATCCAAGAGACCCAGTACTTC.

V is TRBV13 and J is TRBJ2-7, with D maybe TRBD2 (5 bases). Trimming took 5 bases from V and 1 from J, leaving 18 bases between them. CDR3 length: 16 amino acids. Germline V gene sequence: CDR1 PRHDT, CDR2 FYEKMQ (reference sequence). The CDR3 loop is CASSQYGLARSYEQYF. The CDR3 DNA is TGTGCCAGCAGCCAGTACGGGCTAGCTAGGTCCTACGAGCAGTACTTC. Supplemented by reference TRBV13 and TRBJ2-7, the full variable domain reads AAGVIQSPRHLIKEKRETATLKCYPIPRHDTVYWYQQGPGQDPQFLISFYEKMQSDKGSIPDRFSAQQFSDYHSELNMSSLELGDSALYFCASSQYGLARSYEQYFGPGTRLTVT.

The chain has TRBV9 and TRBJ2-2; D gene unclear. CDR1 SGDLS and CDR2 YYNGEE come from the germline V gene. V was cut by 4 bases and J by 4 bases, with 11 bases left in between. CDR3 length: 14 residues. The CDR3 DNA sequence: TGTGCCAGCAGCACGCGTACGGGCACCGGGGAGCTGTTTTTT. Translating it yields CASSTRTGTGELFF.

The J gene is TRBJ1-1, the V gene TRBV27, with no clear D. The CDR3 has 13 residues. Germline loops: CDR1 MNHEY, CDR2 SMNVEV (reference sequence). V lost 5 bases to trimming and J lost 5 bases, with 12 bases between them. CDR3 sequence (DNA): TGTGCCAGCAGTACTACAAGGGAGACTGAAGCTTTCTTT. Its protein product is CASSTTRETEAFF.

The chain carries TRBV19 and TRBJ1-2; D remains ambiguous. The CDR3 is made up of 15 amino acids. V lost 6 bases and J lost 4, with 18 bases in between. In germline, CDR1 is LNHDA, CDR2 SQIVND (reference sequence). CDR3 amino acids: CASSQVPPWAYGYTF. The CDR3 DNA reads as TGTGCCAGTAGCCAAGTCCCCCCTTGGGCCTATGGCTACACCTTC.

The chain employs TRBV7-8 and TRBJ1-2; D gene unclear. Trimming cost V 5 bases and J 8 bases, with 18 bases left between them. This CDR3 is 14 amino acids long. CDR1 is SGHVS and CDR2 is FQNEAQ in the germline V gene. The CDR3 region is CASSPTTAPLGYTF. CDR3 DNA: TGTGCCAGCAGCCCAACAACAGCTCCCCTCGGCTACACCTTC.

The CDR3 DNA sequence: TGTGCCAGCAGCGGGAGGACTAGTGCGTACAATGAGCAGTTCTTC. This gives the protein CASSGRTSAYNEQFF. The rearrangement joins TRBV28 to TRBJ2-1; 7 bases are a match to TRBD2. Looked up from germline, CDR1 is MDHEN and CDR2 is SYDVKM. This CDR3 comprises 15 residues. V shed 6 bases, J shed 4 bases, and the junction held 9 bases outside the gene matches.

The V and J genes are TRBV19 and TRBJ2-7; 12 nucleotides agree with TRBD1. Germline V gene lookup returns CDR1 LNHDA and CDR2 SQIVND (reference sequence). The CDR3 is 15 amino acids. Germline trimming cut 3 bases from V and 2 bases from J; bases unmatched to any gene: 2. CDR3 in DNA: TGTGCCAGTAGTATCGGGACAGGGGGCCCCTACGAGCAGTACTTC. Protein sequence: CASSIGTGGPYEQYF.

The gene calls are TRBV4-2 and TRBJ2-7; D is ambiguous. V was shortened by 2 bases and J by 4 bases, with 6 bases between the two germline ends. The CDR3 is 12 amino acids. From germline, CDR1 is LGHNA and CDR2 YNFKEQ. The CDR3 here is CASSQQAYEQYF. The CDR3 coding sequence is TGTGCCAGCAGCCAACAGGCGTACGAGCAGTACTTC.

This sequence joins TRBV6-4 and TRBJ2-7; 8 bases match TRBD1. CDR1 MRHNA and CDR2 SNTAGT come from the germline V gene. The V segment lost 7 bases and the J segment 2 bases; nucleotides outside the gene matches: 4. The CDR3 consists of 13 residues. The CDR3 DNA reads TGTGCCAGCACGGGACAGGCGGCCTACGAGCAGTACTTC. This encodes CASTGQAAYEQYF.

The chain combines TRBV19 with TRBJ1-5, with D perhaps matching TRBD1 (6 bases). The CDR3 is 19 residues long. In germline, CDR1 is LNHDA, CDR2 SQIVND (reference sequence). V was pared by 1 base and J by 1 base, with 20 bases between. In nucleotides, the CDR3 is TGTGCCAGTAGTATAGTTTTGGGGAGACAGGAGAGGAGCAATCAGCCCCAGCATTTT. It codes for CASSIVLGRQERSNQPQHF.

This sequence joins TRBV29-1 and TRBJ1-2; 11 bases map to TRBD1. Per germline, CDR1 SQVTM and CDR2 ANQGSEA. Trimming cost V 7 bases and J 8 bases; bases outside gene matches: 9. This CDR3 comprises 13 residues. The CDR3 sequence: CSGEDRGQRGYTF. CDR3 DNA sequence: TGCAGCGGAGAGGACAGGGGGCAACGGGGCTACACCTTC.

The J gene is TRBJ2-7, the V gene TRBV25-1; D not resolved. The CDR3 loop spans 14 amino acids. V was pared by 1 base and J by 0 bases, with 7 bases between. Germline assignment: CDR1 MGHDK and CDR2 SYGVNS. The CDR3 DNA reads TGTGCCAGCAGTGAATTTAGCCTCTCCTACGAGCAGTACTTC. It codes for CASSEFSLSYEQYF.

This clone showed up just once. The chain is built from TRBV5-4 and TRBJ2-3, with D hard to call. With 0 bases removed from V and 6 bases from J, the gap between germline ends came to 5 bases. Germline CDR1 reads SGHNT; CDR2 reads YYREEE (reference sequence). The CDR3 spans 12 residues. CDR3 sequence (DNA): TGTGCCAGCAGCTTGGACAGCGATACGCAGTATTTT. Protein sequence: CASSLDSDTQYF.

The V and J genes are TRBV10-3 and TRBJ1-2; D gene unclear. V lost 3 bases and J 5 bases, leaving 10 bases between the germline ends. This CDR3 is built from 13 residues. The V gene's germline CDR1 is ENHRY and CDR2 SYGVKD. The chain's CDR3 is CAISDVQMYGYTF. The CDR3 DNA reads TGTGCCATCAGTGATGTACAGATGTATGGCTACACCTTC.

The CDR3 sequence: CASSYRGWNQPQHF. The CDR3 DNA is TGTGCCAGCAGTTATAGGGGTTGGAATCAGCCCCAGCATTTT. This sequence joins TRBV6-5 and TRBJ1-5, with D tentatively TRBD1 (5 bases). CDR3 length: 14 residues. The V gene's germline CDR1 is MNHEY and CDR2 SVGAGI. Deletions cut 3 bases from V and 4 bases from J, with 10 bases between.

Concerning this clone itself: Other DNA sequences in the same sample also yield this CDR3. The CDR3 protein is CASSLGGASYEQYF. Written as DNA, the CDR3 is TGTGCCAGCAGTTTAGGGGGCGCCTCCTACGAGCAGTACTTC. V gene TRBV28 combines with J gene TRBJ2-7; D might be TRBD1 (6 bases). Germline-derived CDR1 and CDR2 are MDHEN and SYDVKM. The CDR3 spans 14 residues. V dropped 2 bases and J dropped 0 bases, with 8 bases sitting between them.

This rearrangement joins TRBV4-2 to TRBJ2-7; 7 nucleotides match TRBD1. CDR1 is LGHNA and CDR2 is YNFKEQ in the germline V gene. Trimming removed 4 bases from V and 6 bases from J; junction bases left unmatched: 15. The CDR3 totals 16 residues. CDR3: CASSPNSAGGWAEQYF. CDR3 DNA sequence: TGTGCCAGCAGCCCAAATTCTGCAGGGGGATGGGCCGAGCAGTACTTC.

As DNA, the CDR3 is TGCGCCAGCAGCACCCGGACAGGGGGCCGGGACACTGAAGCTTTCTTT. It translates to CASSTRTGGRDTEAFF. The chain employs TRBV5-1 and TRBJ1-1, with 11 bases matching TRBD1. Trimming removed 4 bases from V and 3 bases from J; junction bases left unmatched: 8. Germline V gene data show CDR1 as SGHRS and CDR2 as YFSETQ. The CDR3 is 16 amino acids. Based on the CDR3 plus reference TRBV5-1 and TRBJ1-1, the full variable domain is KAGVTQTPRYLIKTRGQQVTLSCSPISGHRSVSWYQQTPGQGLQFLFEYFSETQRNKGNFPGRFSGRQFSNSRSEMNVSTLELGDSALYLCASSTRTGGRDTEAFFGQGTRLTVV.